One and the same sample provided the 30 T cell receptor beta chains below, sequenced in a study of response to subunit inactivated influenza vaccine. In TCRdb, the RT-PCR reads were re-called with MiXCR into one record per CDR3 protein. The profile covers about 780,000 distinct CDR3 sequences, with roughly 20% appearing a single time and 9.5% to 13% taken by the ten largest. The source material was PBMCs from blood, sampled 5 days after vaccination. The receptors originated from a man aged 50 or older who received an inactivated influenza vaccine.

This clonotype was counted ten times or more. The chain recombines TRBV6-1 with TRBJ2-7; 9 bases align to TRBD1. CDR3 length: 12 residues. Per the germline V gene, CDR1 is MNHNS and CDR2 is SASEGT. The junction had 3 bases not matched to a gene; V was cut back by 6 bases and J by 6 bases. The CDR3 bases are TGTGCCAGCAGGGGACAGGGAAGCGAGCAGTACTTC. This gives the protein CASRGQGSEQYF.

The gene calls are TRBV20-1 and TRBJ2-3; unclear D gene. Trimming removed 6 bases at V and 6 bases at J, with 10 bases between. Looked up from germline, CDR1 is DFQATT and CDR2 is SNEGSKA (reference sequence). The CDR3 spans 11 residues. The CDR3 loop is CSARKVDTQYF. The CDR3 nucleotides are TGCAGTGCCCGCAAGGTGGATACGCAGTATTTT.

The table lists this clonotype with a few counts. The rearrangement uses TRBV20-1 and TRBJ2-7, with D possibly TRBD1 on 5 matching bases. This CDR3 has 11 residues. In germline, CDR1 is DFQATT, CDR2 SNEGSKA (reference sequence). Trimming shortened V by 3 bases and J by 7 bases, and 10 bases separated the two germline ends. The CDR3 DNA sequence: TGCAGTGCTAGCAGGGTGGAAGAGCAGTACTTC. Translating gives CSASRVEEQYF.

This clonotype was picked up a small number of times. This CDR3 reads CASSAGTDRNQPQHF. The CDR3 DNA reads TGTGCCAGCAGCGCCGGGACAGATAGAAATCAGCCCCAGCATTTT. The chain combines TRBV7-2 with TRBJ1-5, with 7 bases that match TRBD1. J gave up 4 bases and V 5 bases, and 8 bases lay outside the gene matches. Germline CDR1 reads SGHTA; CDR2 reads FQGNSA. The CDR3 totals 15 residues.

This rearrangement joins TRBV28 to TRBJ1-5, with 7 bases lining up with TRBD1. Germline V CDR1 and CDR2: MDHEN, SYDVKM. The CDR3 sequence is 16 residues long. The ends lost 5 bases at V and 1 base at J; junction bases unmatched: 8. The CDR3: CASSRTGDLSNQPQHF. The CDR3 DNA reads TGTGCCAGCAGTCGAACAGGGGATTTGAGCAATCAGCCCCAGCATTTT.

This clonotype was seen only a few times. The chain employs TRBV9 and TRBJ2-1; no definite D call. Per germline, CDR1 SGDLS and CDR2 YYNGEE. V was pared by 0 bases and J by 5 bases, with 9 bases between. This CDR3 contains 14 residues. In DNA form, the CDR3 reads TGTGCCAGCAGCGTAGCGGAAGGAAACAATGAGCAGTTCTTC. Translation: CASSVAEGNNEQFF.

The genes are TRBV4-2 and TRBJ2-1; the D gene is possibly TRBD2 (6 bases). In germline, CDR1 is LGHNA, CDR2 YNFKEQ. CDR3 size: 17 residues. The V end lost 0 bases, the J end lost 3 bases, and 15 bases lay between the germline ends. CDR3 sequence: CASSQEKGTQSYNEQFF. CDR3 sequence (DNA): TGTGCCAGCAGCCAAGAGAAGGGGACTCAAAGCTACAATGAGCAGTTCTTC.

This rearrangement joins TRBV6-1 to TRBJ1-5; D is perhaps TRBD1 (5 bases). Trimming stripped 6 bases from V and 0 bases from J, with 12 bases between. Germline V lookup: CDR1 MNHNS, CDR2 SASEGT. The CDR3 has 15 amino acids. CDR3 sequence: CASSAGVDSNQPQHF. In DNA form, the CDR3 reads TGTGCCAGCAGCGCGGGGGTGGATAGCAATCAGCCCCAGCATTTT.

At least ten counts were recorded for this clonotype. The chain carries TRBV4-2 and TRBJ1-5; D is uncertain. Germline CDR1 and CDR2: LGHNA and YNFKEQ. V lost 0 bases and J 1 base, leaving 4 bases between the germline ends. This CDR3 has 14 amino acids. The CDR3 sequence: CASSQDRSNQPQHF. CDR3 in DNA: TGTGCCAGCAGCCAAGACCGGAGCAATCAGCCCCAGCATTTT.

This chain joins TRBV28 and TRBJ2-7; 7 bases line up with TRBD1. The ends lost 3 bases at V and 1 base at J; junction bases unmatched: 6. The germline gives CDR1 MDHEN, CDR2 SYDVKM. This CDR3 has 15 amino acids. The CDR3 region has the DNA TGTGCCAGCAGTTTGGAACCGGGACAGTCCTACGAGCAGTACTTC. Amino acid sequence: CASSLEPGQSYEQYF.

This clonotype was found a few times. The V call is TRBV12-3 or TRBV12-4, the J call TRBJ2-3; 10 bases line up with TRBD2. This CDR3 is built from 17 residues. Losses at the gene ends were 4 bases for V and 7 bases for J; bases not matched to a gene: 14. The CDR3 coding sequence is TGTGCCAGCAGTTCTAGGACTGGGACTAGCGACCCGTATACGCAGTATTTT. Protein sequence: CASSSRTGTSDPYTQYF.

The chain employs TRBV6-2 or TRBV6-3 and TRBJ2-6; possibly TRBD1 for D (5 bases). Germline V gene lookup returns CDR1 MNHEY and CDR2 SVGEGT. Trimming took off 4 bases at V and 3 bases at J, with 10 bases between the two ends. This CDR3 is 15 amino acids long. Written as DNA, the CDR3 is TGTGCCAGCAGTTCTACAGGCTTTGGGGCCAACGTCCTGACTTTC. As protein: CASSSTGFGANVLTF.

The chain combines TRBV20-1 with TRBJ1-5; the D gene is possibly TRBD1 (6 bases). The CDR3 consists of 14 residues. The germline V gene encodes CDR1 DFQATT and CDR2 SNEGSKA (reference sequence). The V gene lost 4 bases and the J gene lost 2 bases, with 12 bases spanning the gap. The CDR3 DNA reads TGCAGTGCTAATACAGGGCACGGCAATCAGCCCCAGCATTTT. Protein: CSANTGHGNQPQHF.

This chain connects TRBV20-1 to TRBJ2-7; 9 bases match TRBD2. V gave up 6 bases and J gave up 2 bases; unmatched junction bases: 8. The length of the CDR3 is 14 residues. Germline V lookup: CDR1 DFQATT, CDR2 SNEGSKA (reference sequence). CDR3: CSAAGGKPTYEQYF. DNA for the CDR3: TGCAGTGCCGCGGGGGGGAAGCCAACCTACGAGCAGTACTTC.

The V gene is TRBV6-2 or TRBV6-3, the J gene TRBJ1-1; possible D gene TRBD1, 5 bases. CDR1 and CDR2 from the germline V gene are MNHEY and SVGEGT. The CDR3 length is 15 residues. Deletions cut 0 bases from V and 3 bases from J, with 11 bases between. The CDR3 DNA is TGTGCCAGCAGTTACTCGATGGGGCCGGACACTGAAGCTTTCTTT. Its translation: CASSYSMGPDTEAFF.

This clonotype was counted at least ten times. DNA for the CDR3: TGTGCCAGCAGCAGCGGGGCAGATACGCAGTATTTT. Its protein product is CASSSGADTQYF. V usage is TRBV12-3 or TRBV12-4 and J usage is TRBJ2-3; the match to TRBD2 covers 7 bases. The CDR3 loop spans 12 amino acids. The ends lost 6 bases at V and 4 bases at J; junction bases unmatched: 1.

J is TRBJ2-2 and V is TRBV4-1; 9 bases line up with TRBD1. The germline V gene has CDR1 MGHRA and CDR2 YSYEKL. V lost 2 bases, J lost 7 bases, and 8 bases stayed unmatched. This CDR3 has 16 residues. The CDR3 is CASSQTGTGYSGELFF. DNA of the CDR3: TGCGCCAGCAGCCAAACCGGGACAGGGTATAGCGGGGAGCTGTTTTTT.

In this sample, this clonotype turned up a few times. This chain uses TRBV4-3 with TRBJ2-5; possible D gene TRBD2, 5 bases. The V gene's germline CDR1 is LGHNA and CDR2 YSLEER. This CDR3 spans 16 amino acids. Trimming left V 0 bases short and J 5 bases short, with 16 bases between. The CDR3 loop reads CASSQDLGEPRETQYF. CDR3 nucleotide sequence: TGCGCCAGCAGCCAAGATCTCGGGGAGCCTCGGGAGACCCAGTACTTC.

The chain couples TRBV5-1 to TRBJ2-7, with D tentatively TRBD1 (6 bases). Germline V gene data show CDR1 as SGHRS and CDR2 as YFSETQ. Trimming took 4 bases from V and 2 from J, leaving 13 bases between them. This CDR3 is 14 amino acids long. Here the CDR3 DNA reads TGCGCCAGCAGCGGTCAGGGGCCTCCCTACGAGCAGTACTTC. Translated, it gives CASSGQGPPYEQYF.

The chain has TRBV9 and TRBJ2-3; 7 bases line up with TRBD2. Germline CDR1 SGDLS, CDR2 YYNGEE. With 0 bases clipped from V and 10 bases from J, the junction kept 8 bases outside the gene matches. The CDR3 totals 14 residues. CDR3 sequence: CASSVAGEGGAQYF. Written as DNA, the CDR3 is TGTGCCAGCAGCGTAGCGGGGGAGGGCGGGGCGCAGTATTTT.

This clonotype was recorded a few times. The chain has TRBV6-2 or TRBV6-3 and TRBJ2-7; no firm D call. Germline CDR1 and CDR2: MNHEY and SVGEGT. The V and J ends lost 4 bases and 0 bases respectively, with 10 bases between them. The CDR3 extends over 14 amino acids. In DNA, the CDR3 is TGTGCCAGCAGTTGGTTGCGACTCTCCTACGAGCAGTACTTC. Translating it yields CASSWLRLSYEQYF.

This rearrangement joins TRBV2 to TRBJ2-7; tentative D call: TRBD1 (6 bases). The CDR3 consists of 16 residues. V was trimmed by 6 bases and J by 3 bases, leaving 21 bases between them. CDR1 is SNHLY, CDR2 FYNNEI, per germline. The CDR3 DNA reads TGTGCCAGCAGGGGCCACCTCGGGACGACAGGCTACGAGCAGTACTTC. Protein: CASRGHLGTTGYEQYF. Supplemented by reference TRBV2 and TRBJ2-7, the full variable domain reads EPEVTQTPSHQVTQMGQEVILRCVPISNHLYFYWYRQILGQKVEFLVSFYNNEISEKSEIFDDQFSVERPDGSNFTLKIRSTKLEDSAMYFCASRGHLGTTGYEQYFGPGTRLTVT.

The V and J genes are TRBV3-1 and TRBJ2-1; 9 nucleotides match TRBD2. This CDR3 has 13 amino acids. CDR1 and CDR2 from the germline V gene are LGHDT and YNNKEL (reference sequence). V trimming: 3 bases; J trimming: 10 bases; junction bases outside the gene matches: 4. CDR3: CASSQIAGVEQFF. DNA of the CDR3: TGTGCCAGCAGCCAGATAGCGGGAGTAGAGCAGTTCTTC.

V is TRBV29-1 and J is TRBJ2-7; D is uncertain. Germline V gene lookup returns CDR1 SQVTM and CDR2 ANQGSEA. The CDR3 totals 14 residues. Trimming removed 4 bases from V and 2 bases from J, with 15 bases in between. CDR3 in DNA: TGCAGCGTTGTGTTGCGTACTGAACCCTACGAGCAGTACTTC. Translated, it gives CSVVLRTEPYEQYF.

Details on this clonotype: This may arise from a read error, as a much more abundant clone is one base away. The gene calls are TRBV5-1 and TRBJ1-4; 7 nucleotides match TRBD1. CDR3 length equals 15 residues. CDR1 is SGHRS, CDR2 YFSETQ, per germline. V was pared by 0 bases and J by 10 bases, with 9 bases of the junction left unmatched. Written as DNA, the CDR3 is TGCGCCAGCAGCTTGGCGACAGGGTGGACTGCAAAACTGTTTTTT. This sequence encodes CASSLATGWTAKLFF. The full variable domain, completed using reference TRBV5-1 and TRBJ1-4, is KAGVTQTPRYLIKTRGQQVTLSCSPISGHRSVSWYQQTPGQGLQFLFEYFSETQRNKGNFPGRFSGRQFSNSRSEMNVSTLELGDSALYLCASSLATGWTAKLFFGSGTQLSVL.

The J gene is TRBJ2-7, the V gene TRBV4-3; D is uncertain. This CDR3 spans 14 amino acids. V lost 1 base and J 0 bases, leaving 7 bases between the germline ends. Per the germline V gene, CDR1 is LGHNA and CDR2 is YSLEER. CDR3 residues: CASSQAESSYEQYF. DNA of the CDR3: TGCGCCAGCAGCCAAGCGGAAAGCTCCTACGAGCAGTACTTC.

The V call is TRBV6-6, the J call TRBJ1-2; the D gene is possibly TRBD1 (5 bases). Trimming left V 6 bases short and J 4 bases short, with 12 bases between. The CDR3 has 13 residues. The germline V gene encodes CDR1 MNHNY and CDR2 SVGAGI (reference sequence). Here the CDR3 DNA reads TGTGCCAGCAGAGACCCGGGGGGCTATGGCTACACCTTC. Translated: CASRDPGGYGYTF.

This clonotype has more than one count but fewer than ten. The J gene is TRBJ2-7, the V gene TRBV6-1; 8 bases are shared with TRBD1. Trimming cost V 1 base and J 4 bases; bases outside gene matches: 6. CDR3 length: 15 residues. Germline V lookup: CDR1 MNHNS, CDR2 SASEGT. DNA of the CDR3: TGTGCCAGCAGTGAAGGGACAGGGACCTTATACGAGCAGTACTTC. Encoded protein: CASSEGTGTLYEQYF.

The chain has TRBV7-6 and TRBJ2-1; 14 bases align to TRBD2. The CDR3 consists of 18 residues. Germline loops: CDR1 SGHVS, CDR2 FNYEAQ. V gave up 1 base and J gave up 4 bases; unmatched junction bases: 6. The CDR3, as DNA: TGTGCCAGCAGCTTAGGGACTAGCGGGAGGAATTTGTACAATGAGCAGTTCTTC. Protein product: CASSLGTSGRNLYNEQFF.

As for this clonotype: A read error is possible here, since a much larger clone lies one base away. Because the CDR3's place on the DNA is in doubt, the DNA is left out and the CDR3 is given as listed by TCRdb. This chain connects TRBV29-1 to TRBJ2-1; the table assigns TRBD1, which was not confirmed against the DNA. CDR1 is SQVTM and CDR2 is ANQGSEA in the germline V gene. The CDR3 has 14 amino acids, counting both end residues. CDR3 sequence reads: CSVGTGAYGVGQLF.